One sample yielded the 10 T cell receptor beta chains listed below, sequenced in a study of blood T cells in healthy people across ages. The second PCR ran about 6 to 11 cycles with a sample-barcoded 5' primer and J-beta primers. TCRdb passed the 5' RACE reads through MiXCR, listing each CDR3 protein once. Among 600,000 or so distinct CDR3 sequences listed, around 31% were seen once. Sequenced input: blood. Source of these receptors: a woman at least 80 years old in good health.

This clonotype has just a few counts. The rearrangement joins TRBV7-2 to TRBJ2-7; 8 bases line up with TRBD2. The germline CDR1 and CDR2 sequences are SGHTA and FQGNSA. V was pared by 1 base and J by 7 bases, with 9 bases of the junction left unmatched. The CDR3 consists of 15 residues. CDR3 bases: TGTGCCAGCAGCTTAGAGAGCGGGGGATACAATGAGCAGTACTTC. This gives the protein CASSLESGGYNEQYF.

This clonotype was detected ten times or more. This chain uses TRBV9 with TRBJ2-1, with D possibly matching TRBD1 (5 bases). Trimming cost V 1 base and J 1 base, with 9 bases left between them. The CDR3 sequence is 15 residues long. The germline CDR1 and CDR2 sequences are SGDLS and YYNGEE. DNA of the CDR3: TGTGCCAGCAGCGTATCCCCAGGGTCCTACAATGAGCAGTTCTTC. As protein: CASSVSPGSYNEQFF.

This sequence joins TRBV5-1 and TRBJ2-2; TRBD2 agrees at 8 bases. Germline V gene lookup returns CDR1 SGHRS and CDR2 YFSETQ. The CDR3 runs to 14 residues. V lost 3 bases to trimming and J lost 4 bases; unmatched junction nucleotides: 2. The CDR3 DNA sequence: TGCGCCAGCAGCTCTCTAGCGGGCACCGGGGAGCTGTTTTTT. Its translation: CASSSLAGTGELFF.

This chain uses TRBV12-3 or TRBV12-4 with TRBJ1-2; TRBD1 matches at 7 bases. Trimming removed 5 bases from V and 7 bases from J; junction bases left unmatched: 7. CDR3 length: 13 amino acids. The CDR3 is CASSRQGEGGYTF. The CDR3 coding sequence is TGTGCCAGCAGTCGACAGGGAGAGGGTGGCTACACCTTC.

A word on this clonotype: The CDR3 carries no conserved terminal phenylalanine or tryptophan, so it likely arises from a read error. The DNA is omitted, as the CDR3 cannot be located on it reliably, and the CDR3 follows TCRdb's listing. This chain connects TRBV20-1 to TRBJ1-2. Germline CDR1 is DFQATT and CDR2 is SNEGSKA (reference sequence). The CDR3 is 13 amino acids long, termini counted. CDR3 residues: CRARDRNYYGYTC.

This clonotype has ten or more counts. V usage is TRBV6-2 or TRBV6-3 and J usage is TRBJ1-2, with D possibly being TRBD1 (6 bases). Trimming removed 6 bases at V and 0 bases at J, with 20 bases between. CDR1 is MNHEY and CDR2 is SVGEGT in the germline V gene. The CDR3 runs to 17 residues. CDR3 region: CASRGSLGQRANYGYTF. CDR3 nucleotide sequence: TGTGCCAGCAGGGGAAGCCTCGGACAGAGAGCTAACTATGGCTACACCTTC.

The table lists this clonotype with many counts. The rearrangement links TRBV7-9 to TRBJ2-1; D call uncertain. The germline V and J ends were trimmed by 4 bases and 7 bases, with 14 bases remaining between them. The length of the CDR3 is 14 residues. Germline values: CDR1 SEHNR, CDR2 FQNEAQ (reference sequence). The DNA of the CDR3 is TGTGCCAGCAGCTCTGGACCCATCGGGAATGAGCAGTTCTTC. This sequence encodes CASSSGPIGNEQFF. The full variable domain, in which reference TRBV7-9 and TRBJ2-1 provide the parts outside the CDR3, is DTGVSQNPRHKITKRGQNVTFRCDPISEHNRLYWYRQTLGQGPEFLTYFQNEAQLEKSRLLSDRFSAERPKGSFSTLEIQRTEQGDSAMYLCASSSGPIGNEQFFGPGTRLTVL.

The rearrangement joins TRBV27 to TRBJ2-7; perhaps TRBD2 as D (7 bases). The germline V and J ends were trimmed by 7 bases and 6 bases, with 22 bases remaining between them. Per the germline V gene, CDR1 is MNHEY and CDR2 is SMNVEV (reference sequence). This CDR3 is built from 15 residues. The CDR3 protein is CASTPPTGGGSEQYF. CDR3 nucleotide sequence: TGTGCCAGCACCCCCCCGACAGGCGGCGGGAGCGAGCAGTACTTC.

This clonotype was observed many times. CDR3 loop: CASSYETDRVAGANVLTF. CDR3 in DNA: TGTGCCAGCAGTTACGAGACCGACAGGGTGGCTGGGGCCAACGTCCTGACTTTC. This chain connects TRBV6-2 or TRBV6-3 to TRBJ2-6, with TRBD1 identical over 7 bases. Germline CDR1 and CDR2: MNHEY and SVGEGT. This CDR3 is built from 18 residues. The J segment lost 2 bases and the V segment lost 2 bases, leaving 9 bases of the junction unmatched.

This clonotype showed up just a few times. A clone one base away is much larger, so this may be a read error. The CDR3 is CASKGQPGYGYTF. CDR3 sequence (DNA): TGTGCCAGCAAGGGGCAGCCTGGCTATGGCTACACCTTC. The V and J genes are TRBV6-6 and TRBJ1-2; D may be TRBD1 (5 bases). Germline lookup yields CDR1 MNHNY and CDR2 SVGAGI (reference sequence). This CDR3 has 13 residues. V lost 7 bases and J lost 4, with 13 bases in between.